One sample yielded the 19 T cell receptor beta chains listed below, sequenced in a study of T cells of healthy individuals. TCRdb passed the 5' RACE reads through MiXCR, listing each CDR3 protein once. This sample has tens of thousands of distinct CDR3 sequences, with roughly 5% found just once. All receptors come from a female donor in good health.

The sample holds a few counts of this clonotype. The chain has TRBV19 and TRBJ1-1; the D gene is possibly TRBD1 (5 bases). The CDR3 extends over 15 amino acids. V gave up 7 bases and J gave up 4 bases, with 19 bases separating them. Germline assignment: CDR1 LNHDA and CDR2 SQIVND (reference sequence). CDR3 DNA: TGTGCCAGTAAAGTCAGGGAGAAATCGGTCACTGAAGCTTTCTTT. This encodes CASKVREKSVTEAFF.

There are a few counts of this clonotype. The V gene is TRBV13, the J gene TRBJ2-1, with D maybe TRBD2 (6 bases). The CDR3 loop spans 16 amino acids. The germline CDR1 and CDR2 sequences are PRHDT and FYEKMQ (reference sequence). V lost 4 bases to trimming and J lost 3 bases, with 16 bases between them. The CDR3 region is CASSSPLRGDYNEQFF. The CDR3 bases are TGTGCCAGCAGCTCCCCCTTGCGGGGCGACTACAATGAGCAGTTCTTC.

As to this clonotype: A much larger clone lies one base from this, so it may be a read error. The DNA for the CDR3 is TGTGCCAGCAGTCCCCGGACAGGGAGGGATGAAAAACTGTTTTTT. It codes for CASSPRTGRDEKLFF. The chain combines TRBV12-3 or TRBV12-4 with TRBJ1-4, with TRBD1 matching over 8 bases. The CDR3 totals 15 residues. Germline trimming cut 5 bases from V and 6 bases from J; bases unmatched to any gene: 8.

This clonotype was seen at least ten times. CDR3 amino acids: CASSLALGEQFF. CDR3 DNA sequence: TGTGCCAGCAGCTTAGCACTGGGGGAGCAGTTCTTC. The chain employs TRBV7-9 and TRBJ2-1, with no clear D. Trimming cost V 0 bases and J 10 bases, with 7 bases left between them. This CDR3 region has 12 residues. Looked up from germline, CDR1 is SEHNR and CDR2 is FQNEAQ (reference sequence).

This clonotype was picked up many times. The chain combines TRBV6-2 or TRBV6-3 with TRBJ1-1; perhaps TRBD1 as D (5 bases). The CDR3 is 14 residues long. Germline V CDR1 and CDR2: MNHEY, SVGEGT. V lost 7 bases and J lost 1, with 13 bases in between. CDR3 DNA: TGTGCCAGCATCGAAGACGGGGGGAACACTGAAGCTTTCTTT. It translates to CASIEDGGNTEAFF.

This clonotype appeared many times. This chain uses TRBV21-1 with TRBJ2-5; the table's TRBD1 call for D was not verified on the DNA. TRBV21-1 is tagged as a pseudogene. CDR3 length: 13 amino acids. CDR3 coding DNA: TGTGCCAGCAGCGGGGGGCTGGGGGAGACCCAGTACTTC. It is translated as CASSGGLGETQYF.

The sample holds many counts of this clonotype. V and J are TRBV6-2 or TRBV6-3 and TRBJ1-5; D is unresolved. Between the trimmed V and J ends, which lost 6 bases and 0 bases, there was a span of 9 bases. Per germline, CDR1 MNHEY and CDR2 SVGEGT. This CDR3 is built from 14 residues. CDR3 DNA: TGTGCCAGCAGCCCCCCTAATAGCAATCAGCCCCAGCATTTT. As protein: CASSPPNSNQPQHF.

The chain combines TRBV7-8 with TRBJ2-2, with 8 bases lining up with TRBD1. With 6 bases clipped from V and 1 base from J, the junction kept 4 bases outside the gene matches. There are 15 residues in the CDR3. Germline CDR1 SGHVS, CDR2 FQNEAQ. The CDR3 nucleotides are TGTGCCAGCAGGCCTGGGACAGGGAACACCGGGGAGCTGTTTTTT. It codes for CASRPGTGNTGELFF. Full variable domain (missing parts from reference TRBV7-8 and TRBJ2-2): GAGVSQSPRYKVAKRGQDVALRCDPISGHVSLFWYQQALGQGPEFLTYFQNEAQLDKSGLPSDRFFAERPEGSVSTLKIQRTQQEDSAVYLCASRPGTGNTGELFFGEGSRLTVL.

This clonotype was picked up many times. The chain carries TRBV20-1 and TRBJ1-1; a weak D match, TRBD1 (5 bases). Trimming removed 0 bases at V and 1 base at J, with 9 bases between. The CDR3 extends over 14 amino acids. Germline V gene lookup returns CDR1 DFQATT and CDR2 SNEGSKA (reference sequence). The CDR3 protein is CSARDQGGNTEAFF. DNA for the CDR3: TGCAGTGCTAGAGATCAGGGCGGGAACACTGAAGCTTTCTTT.

This clonotype was recorded many times. The J gene is TRBJ2-1, the V gene TRBV4-2; 8 bases align to TRBD2. This CDR3 region has 18 residues. V shed 1 base, J shed 7 bases, and the junction held 15 bases outside the gene matches. Germline-derived CDR1 and CDR2 are LGHNA and YNFKEQ. The CDR3 sequence: CASSQGFSGTSKGNEQFF. The CDR3 nucleotides read TGTGCCAGCAGCCAAGGATTTAGCGGGACCTCCAAGGGGAATGAGCAGTTCTTC.

This clonotype appeared a few times. The rearrangement joins TRBV12-3 or TRBV12-4 to TRBJ1-5, with TRBD1 matching over 7 bases. The CDR3 has 15 amino acids. V lost 6 bases, J lost 5 bases, and 10 bases stayed unmatched. The CDR3 sequence: CASSITGTADQPQHF. The CDR3 region has the DNA TGTGCCAGCAGCATCACCGGGACAGCAGATCAGCCCCAGCATTTT.

This clonotype was found many times. The rearrangement joins TRBV3-1 to TRBJ2-1; the match to TRBD2 covers 10 bases. Per the germline V gene, CDR1 is LGHDT and CDR2 is YNNKEL (reference sequence). V lost 0 bases, J lost 6 bases, and 5 bases stayed unmatched. The CDR3 is 16 residues long. CDR3 nucleotide sequence: TGTGCCAGCAGCCAAGAATCTAGCGGGGGCCTCAATGAGCAGTTCTTC. It encodes CASSQESSGGLNEQFF.

This clonotype was seen at least ten times. The chain carries TRBV27 and TRBJ2-1; TRBD2 agrees at 11 bases. Germline V gene data show CDR1 as MNHEY and CDR2 as SMNVEV (reference sequence). CDR3 length equals 15 residues. The V segment lost 4 bases and the J segment 6 bases; nucleotides outside the gene matches: 5. The CDR3 protein is CASSYGLAGGNEQFF. DNA for the CDR3: TGTGCCAGCAGTTACGGACTAGCGGGCGGCAATGAGCAGTTCTTC.

Of note for this clonotype: This may be a read error: a much more frequent sequence differs by one nucleotide. The CDR3 spells CATSRRKGLRNEQFF. Here the CDR3 DNA reads TGTGCCACCAGCAGACGGAAAGGGTTGAGGAATGAGCAGTTCTTC. V usage is TRBV15 and J usage is TRBJ2-1; D uncertain. V lost 2 bases, J lost 7 bases, and 15 bases lay in between. This CDR3 is built from 15 residues. Germline CDR1 reads LNHNV; CDR2 reads YYDKDF (reference sequence).

The V and J genes are TRBV24-1 and TRBJ1-5; no clear D gene. The CDR3 has 15 amino acids. Looked up from germline, CDR1 is KGHDR and CDR2 is SFDVKD. Trimming pared 4 bases from V and 3 bases from J, leaving 12 bases between. The CDR3 DNA is TGTGCCACCAGTGACTCCGCCCTTCCCAATCAGCCCCAGCATTTT. Translation gives CATSDSALPNQPQHF.

This clonotype appeared many times. The chain recombines TRBV6-2 or TRBV6-3 with TRBJ2-6; maybe TRBD1 (5 bases). Germline V gene sequence: CDR1 MNHEY, CDR2 SVGEGT. Trimming removed 6 bases at V and 4 bases at J, with 28 bases between. This CDR3 region has 20 residues. In DNA, the CDR3 is TGTGCCAGCAGCCCCCCCCAGGGCCTCCACCTCCTGGCAGGGGCCAACGTCCTGACTTTC. Its translation: CASSPPQGLHLLAGANVLTF.

In this sample, this clonotype turned up many times. V gene TRBV20-1 combines with J gene TRBJ1-1; D gene uncertain. The CDR3 runs 12 residues. V lost 1 base to trimming and J lost 4 bases, with 7 bases between them. The germline V gene has CDR1 DFQATT and CDR2 SNEGSKA (reference sequence). The CDR3 DNA is TGCAGTGCTAGAGGGTGGAGCACTGAAGCTTTCTTT. Encoded protein: CSARGWSTEAFF.

This clonotype was seen at least ten times. J is TRBJ2-3 and V is TRBV7-6; 8 nucleotides agree with TRBD1. V shed 4 bases and J 0 bases; nucleotides not matched to a gene: 9. The germline V gene encodes CDR1 SGHVS and CDR2 FNYEAQ. There are 17 residues in the CDR3. CDR3 DNA: TGTGCCAGCAGCTCTAGAGGAACAGGGGGAAGCACAGATACGCAGTATTTT. This codes for CASSSRGTGGSTDTQYF.

This clonotype has more than one count but fewer than ten. The CDR3 sequence: CASSLAAIQPLHF. Here the CDR3 DNA reads TGTGCCAGCAGTTTAGCGGCAATTCAACCCCTCCACTTT. The rearrangement links TRBV12-3 or TRBV12-4 to TRBJ1-6; D call uncertain. The CDR3 runs to 13 residues. Trimming stripped 0 bases from V and 12 bases from J, with 9 bases between.